This TCR beta chain was captured by sequencing in a study of CD8 T cells in ankylosing spondylitis. This clonotype was found a few times. Its target is unknown. Each CDR3 protein is one row after TCRdb ran MiXCR on the 5' RACE reads. The sample shows under 300,000 distinct CDR3 sequences, around 10% of them seen only once. Study-wide findings and caveats: Clones that were linked to disease were CD8+ and were relatively rare in peripheral blood. The study looked at matched synovial fluid samples from ankylosing spondylitis patients. Disease-linked clones were reported to be significantly enriched there. Apparently characteristic of ankylosing spondylitis blood was a TCR beta motif (under ten highly homologous variants).

The CDR3 consists of 15 residues. V trimming: 6 bases; J trimming: 4 bases; junction bases outside the gene matches: 7. Germline-derived CDR1 and CDR2 are MDHEN and SYDVKM. Sequencing input: blood, either unsorted or a sorted T cell fraction (not recorded which). The chain carries TRBV28 and TRBJ2-5; 11 nucleotides match TRBD2. This TCR was sampled from a male donor with ankylosing spondylitis or in good health (not recorded which). The CDR3 DNA reads TGTGCCAGCAGCCCACTAGCGGGAGTTTTAGAGACCCAGTACTTC. This translates into CASSPLAGVLETQYF.